The following is a TCR beta chain sequence with its context. Its antigen is not known. This entry belongs to a study of T cell responses to AZD1222 COVID-19 vaccine. Turning to the study itself: Second doses that came at about 4 or about 12 weeks were put together.

This CDR3 is built from 16 residues. Trimming shortened V by 4 bases and J by 5 bases, and 21 bases separated the two germline ends. CDR1 and CDR2 from the germline V gene are SGHDT and YYEEEE. Notes on the study in general: Close to half of spike-specific TCRs reportedly recognize unmutated variant regions. The donors showed a predominance of white British ancestry and of females, with possible underestimation of clonal diversity.

Method: immunoSEQ multiplex PCR; TCRdb's copy keeps in-frame clones and lacks some. The table lists roughly 150,000 clones, roughly 88% of them singletons. This specimen was peripheral blood, taken on day 0 of AZD1222 vaccination. The rearrangement uses TRBV5-6 and TRBJ1-2; TRBD1 is a possible D gene (5 bases). This receptor was obtained from an adult in good health. CDR3 amino acids: CASSPYGGGTEYGYTF. In DNA, the CDR3 is TGTGCCAGCAGCCCATATGGGGGAGGCACAGAGTATGGCTACACCTTC.